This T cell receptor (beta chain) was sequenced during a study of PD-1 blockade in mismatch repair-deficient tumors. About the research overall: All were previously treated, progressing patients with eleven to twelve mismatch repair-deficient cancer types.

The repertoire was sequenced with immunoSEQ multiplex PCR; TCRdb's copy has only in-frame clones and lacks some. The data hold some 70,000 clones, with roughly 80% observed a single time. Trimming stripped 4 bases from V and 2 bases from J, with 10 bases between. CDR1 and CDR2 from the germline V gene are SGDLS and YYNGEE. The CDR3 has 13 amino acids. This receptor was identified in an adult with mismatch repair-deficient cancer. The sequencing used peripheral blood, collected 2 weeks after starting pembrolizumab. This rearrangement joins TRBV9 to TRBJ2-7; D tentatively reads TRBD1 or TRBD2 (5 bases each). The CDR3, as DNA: TGTGCCAGCAGCCCGGGACCAACCTACGAGCAGTACTTC. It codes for CASSPGPTYEQYF.